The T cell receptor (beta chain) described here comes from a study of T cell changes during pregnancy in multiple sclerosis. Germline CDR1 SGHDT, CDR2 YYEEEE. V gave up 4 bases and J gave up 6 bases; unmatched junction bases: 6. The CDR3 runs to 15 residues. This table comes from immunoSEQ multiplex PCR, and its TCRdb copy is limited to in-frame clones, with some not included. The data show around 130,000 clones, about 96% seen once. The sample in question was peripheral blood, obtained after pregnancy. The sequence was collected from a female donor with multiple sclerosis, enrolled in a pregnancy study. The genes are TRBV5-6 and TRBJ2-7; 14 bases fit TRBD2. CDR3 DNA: TGTGCCAGCAGCCAAGGACTAGCGGGAGGCGTCGAGCAGTACTTC. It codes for CASSQGLAGGVEQYF. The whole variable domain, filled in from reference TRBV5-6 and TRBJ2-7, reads DAGVTQSPTHLIKTRGQQVTLRCSPKSGHDTVSWYQQALGQGPQFIFQYYEEEERQRGNFPDRFSGHQFPNYSSELNVNALLLGDSALYLCASSQGLAGGVEQYFGPGTRLTVT.